What follows are 22 T cell receptor beta chains derived from one specimen sequenced in a study of blood T cells in healthy people across ages. Alongside a J-beta primer mix, a sample-barcoded 5' primer served in a second PCR lasting about 7 to 11 cycles. TCRdb itself ran the 5' RACE reads through MiXCR, one entry per CDR3 protein. The sample includes almost 800,000 distinct CDR3 sequences, about 62% of them seen just once. The source material was blood. These TCRs come from a man aged 25-45 years in good health.

This clonotype showed up just a few times. The chain is built from TRBV20-1 and TRBJ2-5; D uncertain. The length of the CDR3 is 15 residues. V was trimmed by 0 bases and J by 0 bases, leaving 11 bases between them. Germline V gene lookup returns CDR1 DFQATT and CDR2 SNEGSKA (reference sequence). The CDR3 DNA reads as TGCAGTGCTAGAGATTGGGCCAAGTACCAAGAGACCCAGTACTTC. The encoded protein is CSARDWAKYQETQYF.

The table lists this clonotype with many counts. The rearrangement joins TRBV5-1 to TRBJ2-5, with 8 bases aligning to TRBD2. The germline CDR1 and CDR2 sequences are SGHRS and YFSETQ. This CDR3 spans 15 amino acids. After removal of 4 bases from V and 3 bases from J, the junction contained 8 bases not matched to a gene. The CDR3 nucleotides read TGCGCCAGCAGCGTTACCGGGACTAGTGAAGAGACCCAGTACTTC. The encoded protein is CASSVTGTSEETQYF.

This clonotype came up a few times. The rearrangement joins TRBV5-1 to TRBJ2-5; D not resolved. Deletions cut 4 bases from V and 1 base from J, with 8 bases between. Per the germline V gene, CDR1 is SGHRS and CDR2 is YFSETQ. The CDR3 spans 13 residues. The CDR3 sequence is CASSQQIQETQYF. The CDR3 nucleotides read TGCGCCAGCAGCCAGCAGATCCAAGAGACCCAGTACTTC.

A few counts support this clonotype. The V call is TRBV7-9, the J call TRBJ1-6; TRBD1 matches at 10 bases. Germline V gene data show CDR1 as SEHNR and CDR2 as FQNEAQ (reference sequence). J lost 9 bases, V lost 5 bases, and 10 bases had no gene match. The CDR3 is made up of 16 amino acids. This chain's CDR3 is CASSPRGTGDSSPLHF. As DNA, the CDR3 is TGTGCCAGCAGCCCCCGAGGGACAGGGGACAGTTCACCCCTCCACTTT.

The chain uses TRBV28 and TRBJ2-4; D ambiguous. The DNA end favors TRBJ2-5, so the J call may be wrong. The CDR3 consists of 12 residues. CDR1 and CDR2 from the germline V gene are MDHEN and SYDVKM. The CDR3 spells CASLTLGETQYF. CDR3 DNA: TGTGCCAGCCTTACTCTCGGGGAGACCCAGTACTTC.

The chain links TRBV9 to TRBJ2-7; D not resolved. In germline, CDR1 is SGDLS, CDR2 YYNGEE. This CDR3 region has 15 residues. V was cut by 4 bases and J by 3 bases, with 17 bases left in between. CDR3 sequence reads: CASSPPEPLDYEQYF. The CDR3 region has the DNA TGTGCCAGCAGCCCCCCGGAGCCCCTGGACTACGAGCAGTACTTC. The full variable domain, completed using reference TRBV9 and TRBJ2-7, is DSGVTQTPKHLITATGQRVTLRCSPRSGDLSVYWYQQSLDQGLQFLIQYYNGEERAKGNILERFSAQQFPDLHSELNLSSLELGDSALYFCASSPPEPLDYEQYFGPGTRLTVT.

The chain has TRBV11-2 and TRBJ2-7; the match to TRBD1 covers 7 bases. TRBJ2-5 matches the DNA end more closely, so the J call is doubtful. CDR1 and CDR2 (germline): SGHAT, FQNNGV. The CDR3 consists of 14 residues. The CDR3 bases are TGTGCCAGCAGCTTGGACAGGTTACAAGAGACCCAGTACTTC. It yields the protein CASSLDRLQETQYF.

CDR3 bases: TGTGCCAGCAGTTTAACCCCACGTGATTATACGCAGTATTTT. Its translation is CASSLTPRDYTQYF. The chain has TRBV12-3 or TRBV12-4 and TRBJ2-3, with no clear D. This CDR3 region has 14 residues. Deletions cut 2 bases from V and 7 bases from J, with 13 bases between.

The chain employs TRBV18 and TRBJ2-7; no definite D call. Germline CDR1 is KGHSH and CDR2 is LQKENI. The CDR3 spans 13 residues. Trimming removed 5 bases from V and 5 bases from J, with 13 bases in between. The CDR3 nucleotides read TGTGCCAGCTCAACGTTTCAGGAAGACGAGCAGTACTTC. As protein: CASSTFQEDEQYF.

The gene calls are TRBV29-1 and TRBJ2-3, with a tentative D call TRBD1 (6 bases). CDR1 is SQVTM, CDR2 ANQGSEA, per germline. V lost 0 bases and J lost 4, with 11 bases in between. The CDR3 is 14 residues long. CDR3 protein: CSVEDQGSADTQYF. In DNA, the CDR3 is TGCAGCGTTGAAGACCAGGGGAGCGCAGATACGCAGTATTTT.

This clonotype was observed a single time. The chain uses TRBV7-9 and TRBJ2-7; D is uncertain. V was cut by 3 bases and J by 3 bases, with 9 bases left in between. Germline CDR1 is SEHNR and CDR2 is FQNEAQ (reference sequence). The CDR3 runs 13 residues. CDR3 coding DNA: TGTGCCAGCAGCTTCTCCCTCTTCTACGAGCAGTACTTC. Amino acid sequence: CASSFSLFYEQYF.

The rearrangement uses TRBV7-6 and TRBJ1-5, with D perhaps TRBD1 (5 bases). Trimming removed 3 bases at V and 3 bases at J, with 12 bases between. The CDR3 is 15 amino acids. Germline loops: CDR1 SGHVS, CDR2 FNYEAQ. The CDR3 sequence: CASSFSTGPNQPQHF. CDR3 in DNA: TGTGCCAGCAGCTTCTCAACAGGTCCCAATCAGCCCCAGCATTTT.

This clonotype has just a few counts. V is TRBV4-2 and J is TRBJ2-3, with D perhaps matching TRBD2 (6 bases). V was cut by 0 bases and J by 5 bases, with 12 bases left in between. The CDR3 is made up of 15 amino acids. Germline V gene sequence: CDR1 LGHNA, CDR2 YNFKEQ. The CDR3 loop reads CASSQDLTGEDTQYF. The CDR3 nucleotides are TGTGCCAGCAGCCAAGACTTGACGGGGGAAGATACGCAGTATTTT.

The chain has TRBV10-3 and TRBJ2-3; 7 bases fit TRBD1. The J segment lost 2 bases and the V segment lost 6 bases, leaving 5 bases of the junction unmatched. There are 14 residues in the CDR3. CDR1 and CDR2 from the germline V gene are ENHRY and SYGVKD. CDR3 residues: CAIRPGTDTDTQYF. DNA of the CDR3: TGTGCCATCAGACCCGGGACAGACACAGATACGCAGTATTTT.

The chain uses TRBV15 and TRBJ1-1; no reliable D call. V was trimmed by 6 bases and J by 1 base, leaving 3 bases between them. CDR3 length: 11 residues. The germline gives CDR1 LNHNV, CDR2 YYDKDF (reference sequence). CDR3 sequence reads: CATRENTEAFF. In nucleotides, the CDR3 is TGTGCCACCAGGGAGAACACTGAAGCTTTCTTT.

V usage is TRBV14 and J usage is TRBJ2-5; 8 nucleotides match TRBD1. The last part of the DNA fits TRBJ2-7 better; the J call may be wrong. There are 15 residues in the CDR3. Per germline, CDR1 SGHDN and CDR2 FVKESK. CDR3 sequence reads: CASSPLQGVSGEQYF. The CDR3 DNA follows: TGTGCCAGCAGCCCATTACAGGGGGTCTCAGGCGAGCAGTACTTC.

The rearrangement uses TRBV10-3 and TRBJ2-3; no clear D gene. Per germline, CDR1 ENHRY and CDR2 SYGVKD. Between the trimmed V and J ends, which lost 11 bases and 3 bases, there was a span of 15 bases. The CDR3 consists of 13 residues. The CDR3, as DNA: TGTGCCTTCTCCGGTGGCGGTACAGATACGCAGTATTTT. It translates to CAFSGGGTDTQYF.

The V gene is TRBV18, the J gene TRBJ1-2; no definite D call. Per the germline V gene, CDR1 is KGHSH and CDR2 is LQKENI. The CDR3 contains 13 residues. V lost 3 bases and J 1 base, leaving 6 bases between the germline ends. The CDR3 is CASSPERNYGYTF. CDR3 bases: TGTGCCAGCTCACCCGAGCGTAACTATGGCTACACCTTC.

This clonotype was counted a few times. The genes are TRBV6-5 and TRBJ2-4, with 7 nucleotides matching TRBD2. TRBJ2-5 matches the DNA end more closely, so the J call is doubtful. Looked up from germline, CDR1 is MNHEY and CDR2 is SVGAGI. The CDR3 spans 15 residues. The DNA for the CDR3 is TGTGCCAGCACCGAAACTAACGGGGGGCAAGAGACCCAGTACTTC. Translated, it gives CASTETNGGQETQYF.

This clonotype was recorded a few times. The V gene is TRBV7-9, the J gene TRBJ2-1; either TRBD1 or TRBD2 may supply D (5 bases each). TRBJ2-7 explains the end of the DNA better; the J call may be wrong. The CDR3 totals 14 residues. Germline values: CDR1 SEHNR, CDR2 FQNEAQ (reference sequence). The CDR3 protein is CASSLHQGTHEQYF. CDR3 DNA: TGTGCCAGCAGCTTACACCAAGGGACCCACGAGCAGTACTTC.

This clonotype has at least ten counts. This chain links TRBV6-5 with TRBJ1-1, with D possibly being TRBD1 (5 bases). V lost 2 bases, J lost 4 bases, and 5 bases lay in between. Per the germline V gene, CDR1 is MNHEY and CDR2 is SVGAGI. CDR3 size: 12 residues. DNA of the CDR3: TGTGCCAGCAGTTACGGGGGCACTGAAGCTTTCTTT. Amino acids: CASSYGGTEAFF.

The V and J genes are TRBV7-3 and TRBJ1-2; D may be TRBD1 (6 bases). Between the trimmed V and J ends, which lost 6 bases and 1 base, there was a span of 21 bases. The CDR3 runs to 17 residues. Germline lookup yields CDR1 SGHTA and CDR2 FQGTGA. CDR3 region: CASRDPQGTGFNYGYTF. The CDR3 DNA follows: TGTGCCAGCAGAGATCCCCAGGGAACAGGGTTTAACTATGGCTACACCTTC.